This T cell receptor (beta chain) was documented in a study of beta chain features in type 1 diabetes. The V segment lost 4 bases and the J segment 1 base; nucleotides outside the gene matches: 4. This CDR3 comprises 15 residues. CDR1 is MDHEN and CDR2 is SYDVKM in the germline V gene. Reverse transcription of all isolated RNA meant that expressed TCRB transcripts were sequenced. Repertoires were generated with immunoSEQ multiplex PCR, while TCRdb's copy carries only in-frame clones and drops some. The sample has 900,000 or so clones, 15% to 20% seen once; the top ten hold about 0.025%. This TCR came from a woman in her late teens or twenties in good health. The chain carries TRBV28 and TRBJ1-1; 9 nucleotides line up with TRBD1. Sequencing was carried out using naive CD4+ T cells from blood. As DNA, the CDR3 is TGTGCCAGCAGTTCCCGGGGACAGGGGAACACTGAAGCTTTCTTT. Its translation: CASSSRGQGNTEAFF. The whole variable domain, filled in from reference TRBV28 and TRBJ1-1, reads DVKVTQSSRYLVKRTGEKVFLECVQDMDHENMFWYRQDPGLGLRLIYFSYDVKMKEKGDIPEGYSVSREKKERFSLILESASTNQTSMYLCASSSRGQGNTEAFFGQGTRLTVV.